A single sample is the source of the 12 T cell receptor beta chains below, sequenced in a study of OX40 agonist ivuxolimab in advanced cancers. Sequenced by immunoSEQ multiplex PCR; TCRdb stores in-frame clones only, minus some. In the table there are 77,000 or so clones, approximately 95% of which are singletons. Sequenced here: CD4+ or CD8+ T cells sorted from blood, sampled in a trial of the OX40 agonist ivuxolimab. These receptors all stem from an adult with an advanced solid tumor such as melanoma, head and neck, liver or kidney cancer.

J is TRBJ2-2 and V is TRBV7-7, with 10 bases fitting TRBD1. The CDR3 has 16 residues. Germline CDR1 SSHAT, CDR2 FNYEAQ (reference sequence). The V gene end was trimmed by 5 bases and the J gene end by 5 bases; junction bases not matched to a gene: 8. The CDR3 bases are TGTGCCAGCAGCCGCGGACAGGGGGTAAATACCGGGGAGCTGTTTTTT. As protein: CASSRGQGVNTGELFF.

The chain recombines TRBV10-3 with TRBJ2-5; TRBD2 agrees at 9 bases. Germline V gene sequence: CDR1 ENHRY, CDR2 SYGVKD. There are 15 residues in the CDR3. After removal of 2 bases from V and 1 base from J, the junction contained 2 bases not matched to a gene. In DNA form, the CDR3 reads TGTGCCATCAGTGAGGCTAGCGGGGTCCAAGAGACCCAGTACTTC. It is translated as CAISEASGVQETQYF.

The chain couples TRBV9 to TRBJ1-1, with unresolved D. Germline V gene data show CDR1 as SGDLS and CDR2 as YYNGEE. The CDR3 consists of 14 residues. V was clipped by 0 bases and J by 0 bases, with 6 bases between them. Written as DNA, the CDR3 is TGTGCCAGCAGCGTAGCGGTGTTGAACACTGAAGCTTTCTTT. This translates into CASSVAVLNTEAFF.

This clone was seen just once. The chain couples TRBV29-1 to TRBJ2-3, with 10 bases matching TRBD1. Germline CDR1 is SQVTM and CDR2 is ANQGSEA. The V gene end was trimmed by 7 bases and the J gene end by 4 bases; junction bases not matched to a gene: 8. This CDR3 has 14 amino acids. Written as DNA, the CDR3 is TGCAGCGCTTCAAGGGGGACAGGGGCAGATACGCAGTATTTT. Translated, it gives CSASRGTGADTQYF.

V is TRBV7-8 and J is TRBJ1-2, with 10 positions matching TRBD1. CDR1 and CDR2 (germline): SGHVS, FQNEAQ. V trimming: 4 bases; J trimming: 6 bases; junction bases outside the gene matches: 11. The CDR3 has 16 amino acids. Here the CDR3 reads CASSSSPGTGVDGYTF. Here the CDR3 DNA reads TGTGCCAGCAGCTCAAGTCCCGGGACAGGGGTTGATGGCTACACCTTC.

The chain is built from TRBV11-3 and TRBJ1-6, with unresolved D. The CDR3 runs 13 residues. Trimming pared 2 bases from V and 10 bases from J, leaving 9 bases between. Germline V gene lookup returns CDR1 SGHNT and CDR2 YENEEA. The CDR3 spells CASSLSAESPLHF. The CDR3, as DNA: TGTGCCAGCAGCTTATCAGCGGAGTCACCCCTCCACTTT. Variable domain in full (rest from reference TRBV11-3 and TRBJ1-6): EAGVVQSPRYKIIEKKQPVAFWCNPISGHNTLYWYLQNLGQGPELLIRYENEEAVDDSQLPKDRFSAERLKGVDSTLKIQPAELGDSAVYLCASSLSAESPLHFGNGTRLTVT.

DNA of the CDR3: TGTGCCAGCAGCTTCTTTTTTGGGGGCGCATCGTCCGGGGAGCTGTTTTTT. Its protein product is CASSFFFGGASSGELFF. The V gene is TRBV5-6, the J gene TRBJ2-2; tentatively, D is TRBD1 (6 bases). V lost 2 bases, J lost 6 bases, and 20 bases lay in between. CDR3 size: 17 residues. The germline V gene encodes CDR1 SGHDT and CDR2 YYEEEE.

The chain uses TRBV27 and TRBJ2-2, with D maybe TRBD2 (5 bases). Germline V gene data show CDR1 as MNHEY and CDR2 as SMNVEV (reference sequence). The ends were cut back, 6 bases at V and 0 bases at J, with 14 bases in the middle. The CDR3 loop spans 16 amino acids. This CDR3 reads CASRGLGLTNTGELFF. For the CDR3, the DNA is TGTGCCAGCAGAGGACTCGGGCTGACGAACACCGGGGAGCTGTTTTTT.

This rearrangement joins TRBV27 to TRBJ2-3, with 15 bases that match TRBD2. This CDR3 is built from 16 residues. Unmatched junction bases numbered 2, after V lost 6 bases and J lost 1 base. Germline CDR1 reads MNHEY; CDR2 reads SMNVEV (reference sequence). The CDR3 protein is CASRGLAGGRTDTQYF. CDR3 bases: TGTGCCAGCAGGGGACTAGCGGGAGGCCGCACAGATACGCAGTATTTT.

V and J are TRBV6-6 and TRBJ2-1; tentative D call: TRBD2 (5 bases). Looked up from germline, CDR1 is MNHNY and CDR2 is SVGAGI (reference sequence). V shed 6 bases and J shed 0 bases, with 12 bases lying between them. CDR3 length: 15 amino acids. CDR3 loop: CASRAGMSSYNEQFF. In DNA, the CDR3 is TGTGCCAGCAGGGCCGGGATGAGCTCCTACAATGAGCAGTTCTTC.

The V call is TRBV30, the J call TRBJ2-7, with D hard to call. The V and J ends lost 0 bases and 3 bases respectively, with 9 bases between them. This CDR3 region has 13 residues. Germline V CDR1 and CDR2: GTSNPN, SVGIG (reference sequence). This chain's CDR3 is CAWSVRRFYEQYF. The DNA of the CDR3 is TGTGCCTGGAGTGTACGACGGTTCTACGAGCAGTACTTC.

This clone showed up just once. The chain joins TRBV10-2 to TRBJ2-7; no clear D. V was cut by 3 bases and J by 6 bases, with 6 bases left in between. The CDR3 is 11 amino acids. CDR1 and CDR2 (germline): WSHSY, SAAADI. This chain's CDR3 is CASSDSREQYF. Written as DNA, the CDR3 is TGCGCCAGCAGTGACTCTCGCGAGCAGTACTTC.